This is a list of T cell receptor beta chains from one sample in a study of T cells in Graves' hyperthyroidism and ophthalmopathy. TCRdb called the multiplex PCR reads again in MiXCR, with one record for every CDR3 protein. Seen here are around 500,000 distinct CDR3 sequences, around an eighth observed once, and the top ten hold around 17%. Source material: blood. The receptors come from a woman aged 18-35 years with Graves' hyperthyroidism. Each CDR3 is given with its conserved first and last residue. Part of the rows lack a size; the others show once, few, many or a class for expanded clones.

TRBV30	TRBJ2-1	few	CAWTSVYNEQFF
TRBV20-1	TRBJ1-1	many	CSASENTEAFF
TRBV2	TRBJ1-2	many	CASSEGSGDGYTF
TRBV6-2/TRBV6-3	TRBJ2-1	-	CASSVDRERVPFF
TRBV19	TRBJ2-1	once	CATTCIGASGRLDNEQFF
TRBV15	TRBJ2-1	many	CATSTSWTSFNNEQFF
TRBV6-1	TRBJ1-3	-	CASSVDSASSGNTIYF
TRBV5-4	TRBJ1-4	many	CASSLGLQPGQGDEKLFF
TRBV11-2	TRBJ2-4	-	CASSLWDSTSGRAKNIQYF
TRBV28	TRBJ1-2	-	CASRQGGFSGYTF
TRBV20-1	TRBJ1-5	-	CSARIPGNQPQHF
TRBV6-1	TRBJ1-2	many	CASSDRAGYGYTF
TRBV24-1	TRBJ2-1	few	CATSDSRVDYNEQFF
TRBV9	TRBJ2-3	-	CASTSGDYYSSTDTQYF
TRBV3-1	TRBJ2-2	few	CASSQGNPLGELFF
TRBV20-1	TRBJ2-1	many	CSAPLAGTLYNEQFF
TRBV12-3/TRBV12-4	TRBJ2-5	-	CASSPGTSGRGLRETQYF
TRBV4-1	TRBJ2-7	-	CASSQPDATEQYF
TRBV7-9	TRBJ1-1	many	CASSLVQGRAFF
TRBV10-3	TRBJ2-2	-	CAISEPDHPPNTGELFF
TRBV12-5	TRBJ2-1	many	CASGRIQLAGGRYNEQFF
TRBV30	TRBJ2-3	many	CAWSVKGQGSDTQYF
TRBV7-2	TRBJ1-5	-	CASSSSYRGLSNQPQHF
TRBV7-9	TRBJ2-1	many	CASSRSEAYNEQFF
TRBV30	TRBJ1-4	-	CAWSRTEKLFF
TRBV5-8	TRBJ2-5	many	CASSALQGLETQYF
TRBV9	TRBJ2-7	many	CASSVGGAEGYEQYF
TRBV2	TRBJ1-1	many	CASTPMGVSEAFF
TRBV19	TRBJ1-1	many	CASSIGMGLGGTEAFF
TRBV4-2	TRBJ2-5	few	CASSQDRGLAEETQYF
TRBV30	TRBJ1-5	many	CAWNSQGSNQPQHF
TRBV20-1	TRBJ1-5	once	CSAPTGVSNQPQHF
TRBV2	TRBJ2-7	few	CASSGGTELYEQYF
TRBV30	TRBJ1-3	few	CAWNGQGNGNTIYF
TRBV14	TRBJ1-1	many	CASSHPTGQAFF
TRBV28	TRBJ1-3	few	CASRRGTIYF
TRBV7-9	TRBJ1-1	many	CASSLLRGVDTEAFF
TRBV10-3	TRBJ2-3	many	CAISWTSGGTDTQYF
TRBV12-5	TRBJ1-5	many	CASGLTTNGQVNQPQHF
TRBV7-3	TRBJ1-1	few	CASSRQGAPGAEAFF
TRBV18	TRBJ2-3	many	CASSPEDTQYF
TRBV5-1	TRBJ2-1	many	CASSLGGESGNEQFF
TRBV20-1	TRBJ1-1	-	CSAPGAWGTEAFF
TRBV10-2	TRBJ2-7	few	CASRDTHEQYF
TRBV6-1	TRBJ1-1	many	CASSEAGVMTTEAFF
TRBV6-1	TRBJ1-3	-	CASQMVRDTFSGNTIYF
TRBV29-1	TRBJ2-3	few	CSVDTGRDTQYF
TRBV20-1	TRBJ1-2	-	CSTGQAAPSGYGYTF
TRBV27	TRBJ2-7	few	CARTPQGQGIHEQYF
TRBV3-1	TRBJ2-2	many	CASSYGGRRTGELFF
TRBV19	TRBJ1-5	-	CASSMGMPRGYSSQPQHF
TRBV5-6	TRBJ2-1	once	CASSWLGSEQFF
TRBV20-1	TRBJ2-5	many	CSARWLAGETQYF
TRBV20-1	TRBJ2-3	many	CSALPLEGGRGTDTQYF
TRBV10-3	TRBJ2-3	few	CASSQRSTDTQYF
TRBV2	TRBJ2-6	many	CASSSLRVSGANVLTF
TRBV29-1	TRBJ2-1	many	CSVEAVGVTYNEQFF